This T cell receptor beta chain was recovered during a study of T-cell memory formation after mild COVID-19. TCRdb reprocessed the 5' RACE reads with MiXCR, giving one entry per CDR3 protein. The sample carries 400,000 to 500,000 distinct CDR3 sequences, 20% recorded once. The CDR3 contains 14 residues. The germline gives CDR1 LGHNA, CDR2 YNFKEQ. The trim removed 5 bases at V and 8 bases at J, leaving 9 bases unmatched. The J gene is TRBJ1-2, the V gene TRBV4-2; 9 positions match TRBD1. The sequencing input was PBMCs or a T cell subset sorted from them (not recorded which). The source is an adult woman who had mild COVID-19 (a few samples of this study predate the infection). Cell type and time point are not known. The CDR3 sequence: CASSNTGGKGGYTF. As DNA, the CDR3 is TGTGCCAGCAGCAATACAGGGGGCAAAGGGGGCTACACCTTC.